This entry lists 32 T cell receptor beta chains sequenced from one sample in a study of technical replicates of blood from a handful of donors. Profiling relied on immunoSEQ multiplex PCR, and the TCRdb table lists in-frame clones only, not all of them. This sample has approximately 73,000 clones; around 96% occur once, and the top ten carry approximately 0.32%. Sequencing was done on a sample of T cells isolated from PBMCs. These receptors were obtained from a human donor in good health.

The rearrangement joins TRBV28 to TRBJ2-7; a weak D match, TRBD1 (6 bases). The germline V and J ends were trimmed by 2 bases and 7 bases, with 12 bases remaining between them. The V gene's germline CDR1 is MDHEN and CDR2 SYDVKM. The CDR3 contains 13 residues. The CDR3 loop is CASSLLTGWEQYF. The DNA for the CDR3 is TGTGCCAGCAGTTTACTGACAGGCTGGGAGCAGTACTTC.

V is TRBV30 and J is TRBJ2-1; D may be TRBD2 (6 bases). Trimming removed 1 base from V and 6 bases from J, with 13 bases in between. The CDR3 length is 14 residues. The germline V gene encodes CDR1 GTSNPN and CDR2 SVGIG (reference sequence). The CDR3 spells CAWSEERELNEQFF. The DNA of the CDR3 is TGTGCCTGGAGTGAAGAACGGGAGCTCAATGAGCAGTTCTTC.

This rearrangement joins TRBV14 to TRBJ1-2; TRBD1 matches at 8 bases. The CDR3 runs to 16 residues. The V gene's germline CDR1 is SGHDN and CDR2 FVKESK. V was pared by 6 bases and J by 0 bases, with 9 bases of the junction left unmatched. The DNA of the CDR3 is TGTGCCAGCAGTGGGACAGGAGGGTTAGCTAACTATGGCTACACCTTC. Its translation is CASSGTGGLANYGYTF.

The chain's CDR3 is CASRGQNEKLFF. The CDR3 bases are TGTGCCAGTAGGGGCCAAAATGAAAAACTGTTTTTT. This rearrangement joins TRBV19 to TRBJ1-4; no clear D. There are 12 residues in the CDR3. Germline loops: CDR1 LNHDA, CDR2 SQIVND (reference sequence). Deletions cut 6 bases from V and 5 bases from J, with 7 bases between.

The chain couples TRBV10-3 to TRBJ2-7; 10 positions match TRBD2. Germline V CDR1 and CDR2: ENHRY, SYGVKD. The CDR3 consists of 13 residues. Germline trimming cut 10 bases from V and 3 bases from J; bases unmatched to any gene: 6. The CDR3 DNA sequence: TGTGCCACGTGGACTAGCGGCCTCTACGAGCAGTACTTC. This encodes CATWTSGLYEQYF.

A few counts support this clone. The gene calls are TRBV5-1 and TRBJ1-1; 8 bases fit TRBD1. Per germline, CDR1 SGHRS and CDR2 YFSETQ. V shed 7 bases, J shed 1 base, and the junction held 6 bases outside the gene matches. This CDR3 is 14 amino acids long. This chain's CDR3 is CASRLGQGNTEAFF. CDR3 DNA sequence: TGCGCCAGCCGACTCGGACAGGGGAACACTGAAGCTTTCTTT.

V is TRBV11-3 and J is TRBJ2-3; the match to TRBD2 covers 7 bases. Per the germline V gene, CDR1 is SGHNT and CDR2 is YENEEA. This CDR3 has 17 amino acids. The ends lost 1 base at V and 2 bases at J; junction bases unmatched: 9. The DNA for the CDR3 is TGTGCCAGCAGCTTAGGAGCTGAGCGGGGCCTCACAGATACGCAGTATTTT. It codes for CASSLGAERGLTDTQYF.

The chain has TRBV5-6 and TRBJ1-1; D unresolved. Germline CDR1 SGHDT, CDR2 YYEEEE. V lost 2 bases to trimming and J lost 1 base, with 9 bases between them. The CDR3 sequence is 14 residues long. Written as DNA, the CDR3 is TGTGCCAGCAGCTTTATCACCGGGAACACTGAAGCTTTCTTT. Translation gives CASSFITGNTEAFF. Full variable domain (missing parts from reference TRBV5-6 and TRBJ1-1): DAGVTQSPTHLIKTRGQQVTLRCSPKSGHDTVSWYQQALGQGPQFIFQYYEEEERQRGNFPDRFSGHQFPNYSSELNVNALLLGDSALYLCASSFITGNTEAFFGQGTRLTVV.

V and J are TRBV27 and TRBJ2-7; TRBD1 aligns across 8 bases. J lost 3 bases, V lost 8 bases, and 6 bases had no gene match. This CDR3 region has 13 residues. The germline V gene has CDR1 MNHEY and CDR2 SMNVEV (reference sequence). The CDR3 bases are TGTGCCAGCGGACAGGGCTTCGACTACGAGCAGTACTTC. Protein: CASGQGFDYEQYF.

The chain recombines TRBV6-5 with TRBJ2-1, with 10 bases aligning to TRBD1. CDR3 length: 16 amino acids. Looked up from germline, CDR1 is MNHEY and CDR2 is SVGAGI. V lost 4 bases and J lost 3; bases outside the gene matches: 6. The CDR3 sequence is CASSSLGTGVYNEQFF. CDR3 in DNA: TGTGCCAGCAGTTCCCTCGGGACAGGGGTCTACAATGAGCAGTTCTTC.

This chain joins TRBV5-1 and TRBJ2-7, with D maybe TRBD2 (5 bases). Germline-derived CDR1 and CDR2 are SGHRS and YFSETQ. V dropped 0 bases and J dropped 3 bases, with 10 bases sitting between them. The CDR3 spans 14 residues. CDR3 protein: CASSLEAAHYEQYF. CDR3 nucleotides: TGCGCCAGCAGCTTGGAAGCGGCTCACTACGAGCAGTACTTC.

The chain employs TRBV27 and TRBJ2-3, with 8 bases that match TRBD1. CDR3 length: 17 amino acids. Germline V gives CDR1 MNHEY, CDR2 SMNVEV (reference sequence). V was pared by 1 base and J by 2 bases, with 8 bases of the junction left unmatched. CDR3 sequence: CASSLYPRQGPTDTQYF. The CDR3 nucleotides read TGTGCCAGCAGTTTATATCCCCGACAGGGGCCCACAGATACGCAGTATTTT.

The chain has TRBV25-1 and TRBJ1-1, with D perhaps TRBD1 (5 bases). Per the germline V gene, CDR1 is MGHDK and CDR2 is SYGVNS. The CDR3 is 13 residues long. V shed 6 bases and J shed 6 bases, with 14 bases lying between them. The CDR3 DNA is TGTGCCAGCAGCCCCCCCGACAGATCTGAAGCTTTCTTT. This encodes CASSPPDRSEAFF. Looking up the rest from reference TRBV25-1 and TRBJ1-1 gives the full variable domain: EADIYQTPRYLVIGTGKKITLECSQTMGHDKMYWYQQDPGMELHLIHYSYGVNSTEKGDLSSESTVSRIRTEHFPLTLESARPSHTSQYLCASSPPDRSEAFFGQGTRLTVV.

The chain recombines TRBV6-1 with TRBJ1-5; 7 bases match TRBD1. CDR1 and CDR2 (germline): MNHNS, SASEGT. J was trimmed by 7 bases and V by 4 bases; bases with no gene match: 4. The CDR3 covers 13 residues. The CDR3 coding sequence is TGTGCCAGCAGTGTAACAGGGGACCAGCCCCAGCATTTT. This encodes CASSVTGDQPQHF.

J is TRBJ1-1 and V is TRBV27; tentative D call: TRBD1 (6 bases). This CDR3 is 15 amino acids long. Germline-derived CDR1 and CDR2 are MNHEY and SMNVEV (reference sequence). V was clipped by 0 bases and J by 2 bases, with 10 bases between them. CDR3 DNA: TGTGCCAGCAGTTTATCAAACAGGGTAAACACTGAAGCTTTCTTT. The encoded protein is CASSLSNRVNTEAFF.

This chain connects TRBV29-1 to TRBJ2-1; 8 positions agree with TRBD1. The J segment lost 10 bases and the V segment lost 6 bases, leaving 2 bases of the junction unmatched. CDR1 and CDR2 (germline): SQVTM, ANQGSEA. This CDR3 has 10 residues. Here the CDR3 reads CSVDRGEQFF. The CDR3 DNA is TGCAGCGTAGACAGGGGCGAGCAGTTCTTC.

J is TRBJ2-7 and V is TRBV19, with D possibly TRBD1 on 6 matching bases. CDR3 length: 13 residues. V gave up 3 bases and J gave up 6 bases, with 12 bases separating them. The germline gives CDR1 LNHDA, CDR2 SQIVND (reference sequence). The CDR3 is CASSMQGSGEQYF. In nucleotides, the CDR3 is TGTGCCAGTAGTATGCAGGGGTCAGGCGAGCAGTACTTC.

This rearrangement joins TRBV6-6 to TRBJ1-2, with 8 bases fitting TRBD1. CDR1 and CDR2 from the germline V gene are MNHNY and SVGAGI (reference sequence). Unmatched junction bases numbered 7, after V lost 2 bases and J lost 5 bases. The CDR3 runs 15 residues. The CDR3 sequence is CASSYPFGQGYGYTF. In nucleotides, the CDR3 is TGTGCCAGCAGTTACCCCTTCGGACAGGGTTATGGCTACACCTTC.

This chain connects TRBV11-3 to TRBJ1-1; 7 bases agree with TRBD1. Per the germline V gene, CDR1 is SGHNT and CDR2 is YENEEA. The CDR3 spans 16 residues. J gave up 3 bases and V 3 bases, and 10 bases lay outside the gene matches. The CDR3 is CASSFTGDSGDTEAFF. The CDR3 region has the DNA TGTGCCAGCAGCTTTACTGGGGACAGTGGGGACACTGAAGCTTTCTTT.

V gene TRBV7-9 combines with J gene TRBJ2-5, with 10 nucleotides matching TRBD1. CDR1 is SEHNR and CDR2 is FQNEAQ in the germline V gene (reference sequence). J was trimmed by 5 bases and V by 5 bases; bases with no gene match: 20. There are 19 residues in the CDR3. The DNA for the CDR3 is TGTGCCAGCAGCGCCCGAGACAGGGGGCTAGTCTCAGAGTGGGAGACCCAGTACTTC. Protein product: CASSARDRGLVSEWETQYF. The whole variable domain, filled in from reference TRBV7-9 and TRBJ2-5, reads DTGVSQNPRHKITKRGQNVTFRCDPISEHNRLYWYRQTLGQGPEFLTYFQNEAQLEKSRLLSDRFSAERPKGSFSTLEIQRTEQGDSAMYLCASSARDRGLVSEWETQYFGPGTRLLVL.

V is TRBV10-1 and J is TRBJ2-1; TRBD2 matches at 8 bases. The CDR3 is 15 amino acids. V was pared by 2 bases and J by 4 bases, with 4 bases of the junction left unmatched. Germline lookup yields CDR1 WNHNN and CDR2 SYGVQD (reference sequence). The CDR3 DNA reads as TGCGCCAGCAGTGAGGTATTAGCGGGGTACAATGAGCAGTTCTTC. It codes for CASSEVLAGYNEQFF.

This chain uses TRBV30 with TRBJ1-1, with D possibly matching TRBD1 (5 bases). Trimming shortened V by 4 bases and J by 5 bases, and 14 bases separated the two germline ends. The CDR3 sequence is 13 residues long. The germline V gene encodes CDR1 GTSNPN and CDR2 SVGIG (reference sequence). CDR3 sequence: CAWTVQVATEAFF. The CDR3 DNA is TGTGCCTGGACCGTACAGGTCGCTACTGAAGCTTTCTTT. The whole variable domain, filled in from reference TRBV30 and TRBJ1-1, reads SQTIHQWPATLVQPVGSPLSLECTVEGTSNPNLYWYRQAAGRGLQLLFYSVGIGQISSEVPQNLSASRPQDRQFILSSKKLLLSDSGFYLCAWTVQVATEAFFGQGTRLTVV.

The rearrangement links TRBV6-5 to TRBJ2-1, with D possibly matching TRBD2 (7 bases). This CDR3 has 15 amino acids. CDR1 is MNHEY, CDR2 SVGAGI, per germline. The ends were cut back, 0 bases at V and 6 bases at J, with 12 bases in the middle. CDR3 DNA sequence: TGTGCCAGCAGTTACTCCTTTCGGGGGGCCAATGAGCAGTTCTTC. It is translated as CASSYSFRGANEQFF.

This clone appeared a few times. The gene calls are TRBV5-1 and TRBJ2-3; 12 bases match TRBD2. Looked up from germline, CDR1 is SGHRS and CDR2 is YFSETQ. CDR3 size: 16 residues. The J segment lost 5 bases and the V segment lost 4 bases, leaving 8 bases of the junction unmatched. CDR3 sequence reads: CASSAVTSGRRDTQYF. The CDR3 DNA reads as TGCGCCAGCAGCGCCGTTACTAGCGGGAGGCGAGATACGCAGTATTTT.

The chain combines TRBV19 with TRBJ2-7; 8 bases are shared with TRBD2. Trimming removed 5 bases from V and 1 base from J; junction bases left unmatched: 7. This CDR3 contains 15 residues. Germline CDR1 and CDR2: LNHDA and SQIVND (reference sequence). The CDR3 region is CASSFERELSYEQYF. The CDR3 region has the DNA TGTGCCAGTAGTTTTGAGCGGGAGTTGTCCTACGAGCAGTACTTC. Supplemented by reference TRBV19 and TRBJ2-7, the full variable domain reads DGGITQSPKYLFRKEGQNVTLSCEQNLNHDAMYWYRQDPGQGLRLIYYSQIVNDFQKGDIAEGYSVSREKKESFPLTVTSAQKNPTAFYLCASSFERELSYEQYFGPGTRLTVT.

The chain recombines TRBV6-5 with TRBJ2-7; D remains ambiguous. Germline values: CDR1 MNHEY, CDR2 SVGAGI. V lost 6 bases and J 5 bases, leaving 14 bases between the germline ends. CDR3 size: 13 residues. The CDR3 sequence: CASSRSRPDEQYF. DNA of the CDR3: TGTGCCAGCAGCCGATCTAGGCCCGACGAGCAGTACTTC.

This sequence joins TRBV28 and TRBJ2-3; TRBD2 matches 8 bases. Germline trimming cut 3 bases from V and 2 bases from J; bases unmatched to any gene: 7. CDR3 length: 16 residues. From germline, CDR1 is MDHEN and CDR2 SYDVKM. CDR3 DNA sequence: TGTGCCAGCAGTTTCAGCGGGAGTAGTGACACAGATACGCAGTATTTT. Translated, it gives CASSFSGSSDTDTQYF.

This rearrangement joins TRBV29-1 to TRBJ2-1; 9 bases line up with TRBD1. This CDR3 is 12 amino acids long. In germline, CDR1 is SQVTM, CDR2 ANQGSEA. J gave up 10 bases and V 7 bases, and 8 bases lay outside the gene matches. CDR3 coding DNA: TGCAGCGCCCGAGGACAGGGGAACGAGCAGTTCTTC. Translated, it gives CSARGQGNEQFF.

The chain is built from TRBV5-4 and TRBJ2-7; 8 positions match TRBD2. The CDR3 is 15 residues long. Germline loops: CDR1 SGHNT, CDR2 YYREEE (reference sequence). The V gene end was trimmed by 1 base and the J gene end by 4 bases; junction bases not matched to a gene: 7. Written as DNA, the CDR3 is TGTGCCAGCAGCTTGAGGACTGCGGGAGGATACGAGCAGTACTTC. It translates to CASSLRTAGGYEQYF.

This chain links TRBV30 with TRBJ2-7; TRBD1 aligns across 11 bases. The CDR3 is 15 amino acids. With V trimmed by 3 bases and J by 2 bases, 6 bases remained unmatched. Per the germline V gene, CDR1 is GTSNPN and CDR2 is SVGIG (reference sequence). CDR3 sequence: CAWSRGTGGAYEQYF. The CDR3 nucleotides read TGTGCCTGGAGCCGGGGGACAGGGGGGGCCTACGAGCAGTACTTC.

This chain joins TRBV9 and TRBJ2-7, with 7 bases identical to TRBD2. CDR1 is SGDLS and CDR2 is YYNGEE in the germline V gene. This CDR3 has 14 residues. The J segment lost 3 bases and the V segment lost 2 bases, leaving 5 bases of the junction unmatched. DNA for the CDR3: TGTGCCAGCAGCGTGGCGGGAGTCGACTACGAGCAGTACTTC. It translates to CASSVAGVDYEQYF.

The chain links TRBV12-5 to TRBJ1-1, with D possibly TRBD1 on 6 matching bases. CDR3 length: 13 residues. V lost 4 bases and J lost 1, with 7 bases in between. Germline lookup yields CDR1 LGHNT and CDR2 FRNRAP. In DNA form, the CDR3 reads TGTGCTAGTGGTTGGACAGCGAACACTGAAGCTTTCTTT. Translation gives CASGWTANTEAFF. The variable domain in full, with the rest retrieved from reference TRBV12-5 and TRBJ1-1, is DARVTQTPRHKVTEMGQEVTMRCQPILGHNTVFWYRQTMMQGLELLAYFRNRAPLDDSGMPKDRFSAEMPDATLATLKIQPSEPRDSAVYFCASGWTANTEAFFGQGTRLTVV.